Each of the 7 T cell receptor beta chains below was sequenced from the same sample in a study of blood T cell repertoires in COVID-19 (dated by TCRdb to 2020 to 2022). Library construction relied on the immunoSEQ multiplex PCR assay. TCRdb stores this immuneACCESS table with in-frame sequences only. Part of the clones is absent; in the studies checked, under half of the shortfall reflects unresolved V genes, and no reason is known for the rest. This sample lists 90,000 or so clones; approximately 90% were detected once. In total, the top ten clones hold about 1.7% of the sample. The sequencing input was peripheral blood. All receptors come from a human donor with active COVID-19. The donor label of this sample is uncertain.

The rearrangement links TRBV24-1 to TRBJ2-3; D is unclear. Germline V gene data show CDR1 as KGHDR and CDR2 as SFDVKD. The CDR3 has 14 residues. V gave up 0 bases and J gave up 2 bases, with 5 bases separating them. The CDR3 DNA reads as TGTGCCACCAGTGATTTGAGAGTCACAGATACGCAGTATTTT. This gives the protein CATSDLRVTDTQYF.

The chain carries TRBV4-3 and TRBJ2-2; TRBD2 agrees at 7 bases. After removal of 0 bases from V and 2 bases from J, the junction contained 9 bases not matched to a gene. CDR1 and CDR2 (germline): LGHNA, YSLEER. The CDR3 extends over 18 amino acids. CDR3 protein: CASSQDLALAANTGELFF. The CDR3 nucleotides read TGCGCCAGCAGCCAAGACTTAGCTCTAGCGGCAAACACCGGGGAGCTGTTTTTT.

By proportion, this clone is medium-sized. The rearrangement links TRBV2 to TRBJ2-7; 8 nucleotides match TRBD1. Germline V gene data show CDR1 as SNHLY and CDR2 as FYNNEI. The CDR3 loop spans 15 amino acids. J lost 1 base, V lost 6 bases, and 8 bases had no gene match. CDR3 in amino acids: CASSGETGDSYEQYF. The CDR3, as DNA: TGTGCCAGCAGCGGAGAGACAGGGGATTCCTACGAGCAGTACTTC.

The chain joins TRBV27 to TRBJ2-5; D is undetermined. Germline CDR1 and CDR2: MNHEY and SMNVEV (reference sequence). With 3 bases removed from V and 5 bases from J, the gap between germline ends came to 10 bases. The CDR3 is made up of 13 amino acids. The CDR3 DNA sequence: TGTGCCAGCAGTTTCTACCCCCCCGAGACCCAGTACTTC. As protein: CASSFYPPETQYF.

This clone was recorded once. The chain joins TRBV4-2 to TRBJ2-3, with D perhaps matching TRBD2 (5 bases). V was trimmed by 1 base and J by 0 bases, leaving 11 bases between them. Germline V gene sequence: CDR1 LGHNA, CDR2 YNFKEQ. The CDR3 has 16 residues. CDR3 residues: CASSQALTGSTDTQYF. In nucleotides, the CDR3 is TGTGCCAGCAGCCAAGCCCTGACGGGGAGCACAGATACGCAGTATTTT.

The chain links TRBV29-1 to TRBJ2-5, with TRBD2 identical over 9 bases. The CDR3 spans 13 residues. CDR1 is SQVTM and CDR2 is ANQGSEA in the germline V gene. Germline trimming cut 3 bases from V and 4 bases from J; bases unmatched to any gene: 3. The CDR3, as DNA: TGCAGCGTTGAGGGCGGGGGGGGAGAGACCCAGTACTTC. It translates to CSVEGGGGETQYF. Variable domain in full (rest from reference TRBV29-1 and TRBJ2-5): SAVISQKPSRDICQRGTSLTIQCQVDSQVTMMFWYRQQPGQSLTLIATANQGSEATYESGFVIDKFPISRPNLTFSTLTVSNMSPEDSSIYLCSVEGGGGETQYFGPGTRLLVL.

The DNA for the CDR3 is TGTGCCACCAGTGATTTGGAGCAGGGGCGACAGTATCACCTTAACGATGAGCAGTTCTTC. Its translation is CATSDLEQGRQYHLNDEQFF. The chain has TRBV24-1 and TRBJ2-1; a possible D gene is TRBD1 (6 bases). The V end was cut by 0 bases, the J end by 8 bases, with 28 bases between. This CDR3 contains 20 residues. Germline values: CDR1 KGHDR, CDR2 SFDVKD.